Detailed here is one T cell receptor beta chain. Its cognate antigen is unknown. V was shortened by 4 bases and J by 9 bases, with 13 bases between the two germline ends. This CDR3 comprises 13 residues. Germline V gene sequence: CDR1 KGHSH, CDR2 LQKENI. These data are taken from a study of siplizumab effects on memory and regulatory T cells. Findings and limits, study-wide: Fewer alloreactive sequences mapped to unstimulated CD4+ memory cells under siplizumab.

Some 92,000 TCR templates were assayed per sample. Data came from immunoSEQ multiplex PCR; TCRdb stores just in-frame clones and leaves some out. The repertoire holds about 110,000 clones, with roughly nine tenths as singletons. What was sequenced was Tregs sorted from blood. The receptor comes from a human donor in good health. The chain couples TRBV18 to TRBJ2-1; D is perhaps TRBD1 (6 bases). In nucleotides, the CDR3 is TGTGCCAGCTCACTGTCAAGGGACACTGAGCAGTTCTTC. This gives the protein CASSLSRDTEQFF.